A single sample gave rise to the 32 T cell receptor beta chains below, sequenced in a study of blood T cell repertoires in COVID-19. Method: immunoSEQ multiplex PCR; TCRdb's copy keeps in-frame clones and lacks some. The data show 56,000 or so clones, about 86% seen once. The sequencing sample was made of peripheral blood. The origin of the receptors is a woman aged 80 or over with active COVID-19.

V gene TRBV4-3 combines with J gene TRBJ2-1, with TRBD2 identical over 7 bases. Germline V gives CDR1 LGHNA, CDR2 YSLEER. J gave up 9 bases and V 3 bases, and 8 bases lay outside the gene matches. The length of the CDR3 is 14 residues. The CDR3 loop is CASSHRGAGREQFF. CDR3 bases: TGCGCCAGCAGCCACCGAGGAGCGGGGCGTGAGCAGTTCTTC.

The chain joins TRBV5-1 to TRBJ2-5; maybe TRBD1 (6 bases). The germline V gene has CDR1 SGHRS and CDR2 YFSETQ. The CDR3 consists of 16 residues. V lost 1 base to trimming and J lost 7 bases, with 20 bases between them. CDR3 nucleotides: TGCGCCAGCAGCTTGTCGTGGACAGTGGGCATGGGGACCCAGTACTTC. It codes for CASSLSWTVGMGTQYF.

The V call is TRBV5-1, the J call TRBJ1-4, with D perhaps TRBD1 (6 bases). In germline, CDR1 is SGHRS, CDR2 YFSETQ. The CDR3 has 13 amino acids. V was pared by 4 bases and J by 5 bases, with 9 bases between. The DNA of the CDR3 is TGCGCCAGCAGCCAGAGGGGGAATGAAAAACTGTTTTTT. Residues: CASSQRGNEKLFF. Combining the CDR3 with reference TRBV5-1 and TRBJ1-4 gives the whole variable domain KAGVTQTPRYLIKTRGQQVTLSCSPISGHRSVSWYQQTPGQGLQFLFEYFSETQRNKGNFPGRFSGRQFSNSRSEMNVSTLELGDSALYLCASSQRGNEKLFFGSGTQLSVL.

DNA for the CDR3: TGCGCCAGCAGCTTCGGCGGCAGGGGTCCCTTTTCCTACAATGAGCAGTTCTTC. This encodes CASSFGGRGPFSYNEQFF. This chain uses TRBV5-1 with TRBJ2-1; perhaps TRBD1 as D (6 bases). Trimming shortened V by 2 bases and J by 1 base, and 19 bases separated the two germline ends. The CDR3 consists of 18 residues. Germline-derived CDR1 and CDR2 are SGHRS and YFSETQ.

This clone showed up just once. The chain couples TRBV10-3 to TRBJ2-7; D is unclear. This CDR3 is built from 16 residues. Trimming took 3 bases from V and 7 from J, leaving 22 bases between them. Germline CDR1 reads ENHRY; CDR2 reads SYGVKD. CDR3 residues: CAISDPRYLAEEEQYF. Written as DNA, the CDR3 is TGTGCCATCAGTGACCCGAGGTATCTTGCAGAGGAAGAGCAGTACTTC.

CDR3 in DNA: TGTGCCAGCAGCTTAGAAGCGGGGTTGAACACCGGGGAGCTGTTTTTT. It translates to CASSLEAGLNTGELFF. This chain links TRBV13 with TRBJ2-2, with TRBD2 matching 7 bases. CDR1 and CDR2 from the germline V gene are PRHDT and FYEKMQ (reference sequence). This CDR3 is 16 amino acids long. V was clipped by 1 base and J by 1 base; unmatched bases: 3.

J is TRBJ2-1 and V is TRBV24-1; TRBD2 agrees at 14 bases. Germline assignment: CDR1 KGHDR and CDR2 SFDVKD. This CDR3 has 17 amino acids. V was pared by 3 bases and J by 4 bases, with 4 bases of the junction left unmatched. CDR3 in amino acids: CATSDPGLAGDYNEQFF. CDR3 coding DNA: TGTGCCACCAGTGATCCGGGACTAGCGGGGGATTACAATGAGCAGTTCTTC.

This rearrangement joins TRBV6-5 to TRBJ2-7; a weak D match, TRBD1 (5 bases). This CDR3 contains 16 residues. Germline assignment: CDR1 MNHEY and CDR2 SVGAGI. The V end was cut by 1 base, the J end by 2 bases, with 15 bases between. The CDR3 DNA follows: TGTGCCAGCAGTTACTTGGCCTCCGTGGGGCCCTACGAGCAGTACTTC. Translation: CASSYLASVGPYEQYF.

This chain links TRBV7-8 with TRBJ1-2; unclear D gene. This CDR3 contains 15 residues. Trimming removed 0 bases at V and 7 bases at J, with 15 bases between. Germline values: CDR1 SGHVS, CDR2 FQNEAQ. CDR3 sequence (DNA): TGTGCCAGCAGCTTAGCTCGCGGATTGGGTACTGGCTACACCTTC. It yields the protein CASSLARGLGTGYTF.

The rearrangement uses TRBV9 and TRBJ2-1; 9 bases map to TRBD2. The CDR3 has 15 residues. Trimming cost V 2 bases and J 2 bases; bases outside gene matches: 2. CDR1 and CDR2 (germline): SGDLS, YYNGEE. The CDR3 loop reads CASSVSGGTYNEQFF. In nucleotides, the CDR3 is TGTGCCAGCAGCGTGAGCGGGGGGACCTACAATGAGCAGTTCTTC.

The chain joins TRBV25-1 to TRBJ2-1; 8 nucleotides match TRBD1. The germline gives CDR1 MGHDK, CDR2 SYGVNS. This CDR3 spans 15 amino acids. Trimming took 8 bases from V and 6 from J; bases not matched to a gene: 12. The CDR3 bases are TGTGCCAGCGGGGGGAGACAGGGGTGGGCCAATGAGCAGTTCTTC. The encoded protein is CASGGRQGWANEQFF.

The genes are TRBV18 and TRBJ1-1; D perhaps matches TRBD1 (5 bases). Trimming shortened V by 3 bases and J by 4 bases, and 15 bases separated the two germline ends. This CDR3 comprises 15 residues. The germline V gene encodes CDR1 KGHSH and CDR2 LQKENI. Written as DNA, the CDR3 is TGTGCCAGCTCACCCCCATCTGGGGGGACCACTGAAGCTTTCTTT. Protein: CASSPPSGGTTEAFF.

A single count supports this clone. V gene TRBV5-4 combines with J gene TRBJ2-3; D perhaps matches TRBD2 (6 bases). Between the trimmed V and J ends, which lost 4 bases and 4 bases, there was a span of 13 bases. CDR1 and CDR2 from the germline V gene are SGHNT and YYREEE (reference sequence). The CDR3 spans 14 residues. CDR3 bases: TGTGCCAGCAGCCCGGGACTCCCGTCAGATACGCAGTATTTT. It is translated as CASSPGLPSDTQYF. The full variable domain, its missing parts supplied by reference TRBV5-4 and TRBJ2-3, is ETGVTQSPTHLIKTRGQQVTLRCSSQSGHNTVSWYQQALGQGPQFIFQYYREEENGRGNFPPRFSGLQFPNYSSELNVNALELDDSALYLCASSPGLPSDTQYFGPGTRLTVL.

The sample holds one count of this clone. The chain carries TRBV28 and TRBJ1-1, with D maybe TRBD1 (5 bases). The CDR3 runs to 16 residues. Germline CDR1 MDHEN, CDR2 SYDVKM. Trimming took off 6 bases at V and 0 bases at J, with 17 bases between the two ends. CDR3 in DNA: TGTGCCAGCAGCCCCCGGGGGGATCTCATGAACACTGAAGCTTTCTTT. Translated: CASSPRGDLMNTEAFF.

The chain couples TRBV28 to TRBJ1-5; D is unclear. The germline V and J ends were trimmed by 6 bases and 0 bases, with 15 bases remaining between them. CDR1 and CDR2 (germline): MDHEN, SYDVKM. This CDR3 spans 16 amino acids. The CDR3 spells CASRDPGGYSNQPQHF. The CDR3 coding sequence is TGTGCCAGCAGGGATCCAGGAGGTTATAGCAATCAGCCCCAGCATTTT. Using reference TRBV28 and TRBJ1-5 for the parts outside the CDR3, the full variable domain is DVKVTQSSRYLVKRTGEKVFLECVQDMDHENMFWYRQDPGLGLRLIYFSYDVKMKEKGDIPEGYSVSREKKERFSLILESASTNQTSMYLCASRDPGGYSNQPQHFGDGTRLSIL.

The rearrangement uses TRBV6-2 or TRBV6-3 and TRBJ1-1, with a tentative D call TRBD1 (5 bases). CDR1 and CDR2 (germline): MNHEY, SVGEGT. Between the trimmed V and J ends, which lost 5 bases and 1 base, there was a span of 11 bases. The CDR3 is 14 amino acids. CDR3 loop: CASSLRGRNTEAFF. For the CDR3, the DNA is TGTGCCAGCAGTCTGCGGGGGAGGAACACTGAAGCTTTCTTT.

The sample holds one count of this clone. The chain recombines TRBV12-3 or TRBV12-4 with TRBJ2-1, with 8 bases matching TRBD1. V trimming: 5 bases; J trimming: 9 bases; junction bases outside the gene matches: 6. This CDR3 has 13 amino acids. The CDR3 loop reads CASSKTGDGEQFF. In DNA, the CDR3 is TGTGCCAGCAGTAAGACAGGGGACGGTGAGCAGTTCTTC.

As DNA, the CDR3 is TGTGCCAGTAGGGACAGGGGGCTCTACAATGAGCAGTTCTTC. It translates to CASRDRGLYNEQFF. The V gene is TRBV19, the J gene TRBJ2-1; 11 bases are a match to TRBD1. Unmatched junction bases numbered 1, after V lost 6 bases and J lost 3 bases. Germline V CDR1 and CDR2: LNHDA, SQIVND (reference sequence). This CDR3 region has 14 residues.

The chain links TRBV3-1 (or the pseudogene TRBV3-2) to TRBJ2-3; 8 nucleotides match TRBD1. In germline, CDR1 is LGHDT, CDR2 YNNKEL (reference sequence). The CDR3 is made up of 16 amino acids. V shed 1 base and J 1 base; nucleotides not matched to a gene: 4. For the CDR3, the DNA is TGTGCCAGCAGCCAAGTTGGACAGGGTGGCACAGATACGCAGTATTTT. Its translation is CASSQVGQGGTDTQYF.

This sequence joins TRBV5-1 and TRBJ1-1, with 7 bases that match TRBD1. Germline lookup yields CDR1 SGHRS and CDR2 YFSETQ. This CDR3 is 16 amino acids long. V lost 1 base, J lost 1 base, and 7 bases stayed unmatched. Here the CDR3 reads CASSLSQGEGNTEAFF. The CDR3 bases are TGCGCCAGCAGCTTGTCCCAGGGGGAAGGGAACACTGAAGCTTTCTTT.

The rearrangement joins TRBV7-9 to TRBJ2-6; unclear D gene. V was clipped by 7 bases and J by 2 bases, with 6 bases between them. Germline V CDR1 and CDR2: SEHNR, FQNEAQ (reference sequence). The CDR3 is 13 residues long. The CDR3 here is CASTRAGANVLTF. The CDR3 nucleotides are TGTGCCAGCACCCGGGCTGGGGCCAACGTCCTGACTTTC.

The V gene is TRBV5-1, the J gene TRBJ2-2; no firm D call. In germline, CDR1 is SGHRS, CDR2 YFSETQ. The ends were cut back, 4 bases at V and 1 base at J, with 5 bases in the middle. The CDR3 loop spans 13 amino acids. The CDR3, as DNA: TGCGCCAGCAGCCCCCGGAACACCGGGGAGCTGTTTTTT. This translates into CASSPRNTGELFF.

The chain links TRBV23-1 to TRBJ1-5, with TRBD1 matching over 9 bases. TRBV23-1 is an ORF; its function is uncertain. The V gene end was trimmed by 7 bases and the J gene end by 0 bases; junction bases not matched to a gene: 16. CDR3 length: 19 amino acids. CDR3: CASIPRPGTGLYSNQPQHF. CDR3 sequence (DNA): TGCGCCAGCATCCCGCGCCCCGGGACAGGGCTGTATAGCAATCAGCCCCAGCATTTT.

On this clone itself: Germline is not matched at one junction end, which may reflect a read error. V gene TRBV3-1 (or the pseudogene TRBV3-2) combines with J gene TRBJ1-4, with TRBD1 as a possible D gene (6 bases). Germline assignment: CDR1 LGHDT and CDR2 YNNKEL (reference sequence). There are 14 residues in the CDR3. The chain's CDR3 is CASSQRDTNEKLLF. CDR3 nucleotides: TGTGCCAGCAGCCAAAGGGACACAAATGAAAAACTGCTTTTT.

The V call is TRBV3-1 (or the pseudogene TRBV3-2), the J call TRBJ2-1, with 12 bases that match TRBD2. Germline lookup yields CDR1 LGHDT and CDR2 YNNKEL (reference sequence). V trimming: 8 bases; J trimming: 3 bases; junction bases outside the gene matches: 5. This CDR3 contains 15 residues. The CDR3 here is CASRLAGGRYNEQFF. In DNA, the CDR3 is TGTGCCAGCCGGCTAGCGGGGGGGCGCTACAATGAGCAGTTCTTC.

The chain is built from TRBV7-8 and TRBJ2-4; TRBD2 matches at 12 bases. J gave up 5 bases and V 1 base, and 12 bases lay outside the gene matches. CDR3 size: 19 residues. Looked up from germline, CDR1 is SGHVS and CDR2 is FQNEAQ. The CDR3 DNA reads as TGTGCCAGCAGCTTAGTTTGGTGGACTAGCGGGGCGACCGAAAACATTCAGTACTTC. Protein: CASSLVWWTSGATENIQYF.

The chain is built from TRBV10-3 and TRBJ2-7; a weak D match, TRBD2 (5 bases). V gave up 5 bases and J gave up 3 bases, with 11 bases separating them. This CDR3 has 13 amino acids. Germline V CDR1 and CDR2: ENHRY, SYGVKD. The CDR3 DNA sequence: TGTGCCATCAGTTCCCTCGAGGGCTACGAGCAGTACTTC. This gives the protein CAISSLEGYEQYF.

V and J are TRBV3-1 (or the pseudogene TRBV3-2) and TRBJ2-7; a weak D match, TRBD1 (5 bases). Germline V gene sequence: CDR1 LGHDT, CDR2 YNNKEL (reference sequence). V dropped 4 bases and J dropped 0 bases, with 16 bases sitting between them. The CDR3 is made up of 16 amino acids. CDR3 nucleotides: TGTGCCAGCAGCCCGACGGACATTAGTTTCTCCTACGAGCAGTACTTC. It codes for CASSPTDISFSYEQYF.

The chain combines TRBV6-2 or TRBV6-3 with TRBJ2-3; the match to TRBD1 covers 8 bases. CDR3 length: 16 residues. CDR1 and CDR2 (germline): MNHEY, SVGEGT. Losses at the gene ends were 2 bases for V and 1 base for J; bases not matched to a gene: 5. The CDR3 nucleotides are TGTGCCAGCAGTTACGGACAGGGAAGAGGCACAGATACGCAGTATTTT. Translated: CASSYGQGRGTDTQYF.

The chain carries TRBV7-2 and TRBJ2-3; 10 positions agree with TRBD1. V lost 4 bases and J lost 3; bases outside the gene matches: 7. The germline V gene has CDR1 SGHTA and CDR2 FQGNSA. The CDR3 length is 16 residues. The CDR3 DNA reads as TGTGCCAGCAGCTGGAAGACAGGGGGCGCGACAGATACGCAGTATTTT. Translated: CASSWKTGGATDTQYF.

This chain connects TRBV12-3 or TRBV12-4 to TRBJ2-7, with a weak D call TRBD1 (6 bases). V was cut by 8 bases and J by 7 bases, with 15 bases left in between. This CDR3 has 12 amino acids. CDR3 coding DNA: TGTGCCAGCGGACAGACTCCTTGGGAGCAGTACTTC. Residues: CASGQTPWEQYF.

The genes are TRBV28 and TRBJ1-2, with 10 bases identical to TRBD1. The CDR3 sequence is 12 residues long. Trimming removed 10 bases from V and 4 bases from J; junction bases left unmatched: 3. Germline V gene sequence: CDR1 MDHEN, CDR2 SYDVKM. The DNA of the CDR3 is TGTGCCACCGGGACAGGGGCCTATGGCTACACCTTC. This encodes CATGTGAYGYTF.